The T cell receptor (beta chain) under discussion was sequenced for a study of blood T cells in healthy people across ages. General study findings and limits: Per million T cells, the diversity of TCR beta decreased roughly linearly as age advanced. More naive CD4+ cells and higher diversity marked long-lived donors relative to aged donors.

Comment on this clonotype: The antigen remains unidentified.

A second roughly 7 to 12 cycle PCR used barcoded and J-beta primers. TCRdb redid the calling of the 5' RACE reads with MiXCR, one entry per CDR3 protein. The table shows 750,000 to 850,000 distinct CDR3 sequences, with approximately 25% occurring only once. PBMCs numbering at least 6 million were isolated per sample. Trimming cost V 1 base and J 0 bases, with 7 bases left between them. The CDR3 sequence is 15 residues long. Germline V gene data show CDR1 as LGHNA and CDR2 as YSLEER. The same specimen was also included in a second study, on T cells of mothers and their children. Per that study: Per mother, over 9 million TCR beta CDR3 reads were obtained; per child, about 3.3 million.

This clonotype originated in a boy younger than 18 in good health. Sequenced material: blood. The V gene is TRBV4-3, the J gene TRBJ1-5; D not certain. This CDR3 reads CASSQAPNSNQPQHF. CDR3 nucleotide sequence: TGCGCCAGCAGCCAAGCGCCCAATAGCAATCAGCCCCAGCATTTT.